The 11 T cell receptor beta chains reported below all come from one sample, sequenced in a study of monozygotic twins with inflammatory bowel disease. With the 5' RACE reads reprocessed, TCRdb shows one record per CDR3 protein and no DNA. This table lists roughly 200,000 distinct CDR3 sequences. The specimen sequenced was blood. The receptors here all came from a human donor with ulcerative colitis or Crohn's disease, or a healthy co-twin of an affected twin (not recorded which).

This sequence joins TRBV7-9 and TRBJ1-6; TCRdb returns TRBD1, unconfirmable since there is no DNA. The V gene's germline CDR1 is SEHNR and CDR2 FQNEAQ (reference sequence). The CDR3 has 14 amino acids. CDR3 sequence: CASRRGTVDSPLHF.

The chain couples TRBV30 to TRBJ2-1. The CDR3 length is 13 residues. Germline V gene sequence: CDR1 GTSNPN, CDR2 SVGIG (reference sequence). The CDR3 reads CAWKRNGLGEQFF. Full variable domain (outside the CDR3, taken from reference TRBV30 and TRBJ2-1): SQTIHQWPATLVQPVGSPLSLECTVEGTSNPNLYWYRQAAGRGLQLLFYSVGIGQISSEVPQNLSASRPQDRQFILSSKKLLLSDSGFYLCAWKRNGLGEQFFGPGTRLTVL.

The chain has TRBV24-1 and TRBJ2-5; the D call of TRBD2 rests on TCRdb alone, since no DNA is present to check it. Germline V lookup: CDR1 KGHDR, CDR2 SFDVKD. The CDR3 is made up of 16 amino acids. The CDR3 here is CATSDWGNGGSETQYF.

The rearrangement joins TRBV20-1 to TRBJ2-3; TCRdb indicates TRBD1, and absent DNA this call remains unverified. Germline V gene lookup returns CDR1 DFQATT and CDR2 SNEGSKA (reference sequence). The CDR3 consists of 15 residues. The CDR3 loop reads CSARLTGGAKDTQYF.

This sequence joins TRBV12-3 or TRBV12-4 and TRBJ1-1; the TRBD1 assignment by TCRdb is unverifiable without DNA. CDR3 size: 14 residues. The chain's CDR3 is CASSSDRVTAEAFF.

The V call is TRBV6-1, the J call TRBJ1-2; TCRdb's assignment of TRBD1 cannot be checked, as there is no DNA. The CDR3 has 16 amino acids. Germline V CDR1 and CDR2: MNHNS, SASEGT. The CDR3 loop is CASSDLTGSVFHGYTF.

V and J are TRBV7-9 and TRBJ2-3; checking the TCRdb D call of TRBD1 is not possible without DNA. Germline V lookup: CDR1 SEHNR, CDR2 FQNEAQ (reference sequence). This CDR3 spans 16 amino acids. The CDR3 sequence: CASSFTGQGIPDTQYF.

The chain employs TRBV20-1 and TRBJ2-3; TCRdb's D call of TRBD2 is untestable without DNA. The CDR3 has 15 amino acids. CDR1 and CDR2 (germline): DFQATT, SNEGSKA (reference sequence). CDR3 amino acids: CSAMTSGGRTDTQYF.

This sequence joins TRBV3-1 and TRBJ1-4; no DNA is available, so the TRBD1 call from TCRdb remains unchecked. Germline loops: CDR1 LGHDT, CDR2 YNNKEL (reference sequence). The CDR3 is 16 residues long. CDR3 region: CASSQVGTAVNEKLFF. Variable domain in full (rest from reference TRBV3-1 and TRBJ1-4): DTAVSQTPKYLVTQMGNDKSIKCEQNLGHDTMYWYKQDSKKFLKIMFSYNNKELIINETVPNRFSPKSPDKAHLNLHINSLELGDSAVYFCASSQVGTAVNEKLFFGSGTQLSVL.

The chain uses TRBV20-1 and TRBJ2-2; TCRdb lists TRBD1, though no DNA is available to test this call. This CDR3 has 14 amino acids. Germline CDR1 is DFQATT and CDR2 is SNEGSKA (reference sequence). The CDR3 reads CSAIDRVRTGELFF.

The chain has TRBV6-2 or TRBV6-3 and TRBJ2-5; no DNA is available, so the TRBD2 call from TCRdb remains unchecked. CDR1 MNHEY and CDR2 SVGEGT come from the germline V gene. This CDR3 has 16 residues. The CDR3 loop is CASSTPSSGSSETQYF.